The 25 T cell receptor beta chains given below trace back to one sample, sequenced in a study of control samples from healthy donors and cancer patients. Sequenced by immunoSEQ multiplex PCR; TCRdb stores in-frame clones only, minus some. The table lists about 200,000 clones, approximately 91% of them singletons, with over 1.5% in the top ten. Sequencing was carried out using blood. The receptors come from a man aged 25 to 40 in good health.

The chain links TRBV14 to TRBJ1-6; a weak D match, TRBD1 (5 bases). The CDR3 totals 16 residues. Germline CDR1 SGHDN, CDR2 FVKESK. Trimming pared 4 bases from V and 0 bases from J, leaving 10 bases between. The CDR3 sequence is CASSRMGGSYNSPLHF. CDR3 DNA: TGTGCCAGCAGCCGTATGGGGGGCTCCTATAATTCACCCCTCCACTTT.

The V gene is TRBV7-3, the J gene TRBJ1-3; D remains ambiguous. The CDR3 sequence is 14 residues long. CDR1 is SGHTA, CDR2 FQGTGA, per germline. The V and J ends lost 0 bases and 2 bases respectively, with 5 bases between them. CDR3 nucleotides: TGTGCCAGCAGCTTAACGCCACCTGGAAACACCATATATTTT. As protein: CASSLTPPGNTIYF. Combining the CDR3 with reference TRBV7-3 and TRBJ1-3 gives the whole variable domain GAGVSQTPSNKVTEKGKYVELRCDPISGHTALYWYRQSLGQGPEFLIYFQGTGAADDSGLPNDRFFAVRPEGSVSTLKIQRTERGDSAVYLCASSLTPPGNTIYFGEGSWLTVV.

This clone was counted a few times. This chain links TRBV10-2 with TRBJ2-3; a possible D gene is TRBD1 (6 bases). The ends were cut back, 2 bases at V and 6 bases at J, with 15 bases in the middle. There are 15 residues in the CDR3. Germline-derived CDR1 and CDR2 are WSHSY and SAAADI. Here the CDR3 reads CASSEGPGDRDTQYF. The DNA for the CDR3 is TGCGCCAGCAGTGAGGGGCCAGGGGATCGGGATACGCAGTATTTT.

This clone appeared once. CDR3 loop: CSASRAGNQPQHF. CDR3 sequence (DNA): TGCAGTGCTAGTAGGGCAGGGAATCAGCCCCAGCATTTT. The chain links TRBV20-1 to TRBJ1-5; tentative D call: TRBD1 (5 bases). With 3 bases removed from V and 4 bases from J, the gap between germline ends came to 10 bases. This CDR3 has 13 amino acids. The V gene's germline CDR1 is DFQATT and CDR2 SNEGSKA (reference sequence).

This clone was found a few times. The DNA of the CDR3 is TGTGCCAGCAGCTTAACGGACAGAGGGGGCTACACCTTC. It encodes CASSLTDRGGYTF. This chain joins TRBV7-9 and TRBJ1-2, with D maybe TRBD1 (6 bases). Germline-derived CDR1 and CDR2 are SEHNR and FQNEAQ (reference sequence). CDR3 length: 13 residues. With 2 bases removed from V and 8 bases from J, the gap between germline ends came to 12 bases.

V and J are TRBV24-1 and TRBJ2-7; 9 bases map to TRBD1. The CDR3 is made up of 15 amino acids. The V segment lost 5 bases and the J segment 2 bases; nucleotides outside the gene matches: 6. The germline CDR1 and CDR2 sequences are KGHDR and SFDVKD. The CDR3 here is CATSGAGTGTYEQYF. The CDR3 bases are TGTGCCACCAGTGGGGCCGGGACAGGGACCTACGAGCAGTACTTC.

The CDR3 nucleotides read TGTGCCAGCAGCTTATCGGGTATTTACGGCTACACCTTC. Its protein product is CASSLSGIYGYTF. V is TRBV7-2 and J is TRBJ1-2; no reliable D call. The germline V gene encodes CDR1 SGHTA and CDR2 FQGNSA. V lost 2 bases and J lost 8, with 12 bases in between. The CDR3 length is 13 residues.

CDR3 loop: CASSERRDPNYGYTF. CDR3 nucleotide sequence: TGTGCCAGCAGTGAAAGGCGGGATCCCAACTATGGCTACACCTTC. The chain uses TRBV6-1 and TRBJ1-2; D is unresolved. The germline V gene has CDR1 MNHNS and CDR2 SASEGT. The CDR3 runs 15 residues. The V and J ends lost 2 bases and 2 bases respectively, with 12 bases between them.

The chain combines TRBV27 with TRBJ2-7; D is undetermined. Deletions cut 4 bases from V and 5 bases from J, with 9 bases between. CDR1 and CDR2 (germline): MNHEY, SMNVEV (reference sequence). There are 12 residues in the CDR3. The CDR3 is CASSSSAHEQYF. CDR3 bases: TGTGCCAGCAGTTCCAGCGCCCACGAGCAGTACTTC.

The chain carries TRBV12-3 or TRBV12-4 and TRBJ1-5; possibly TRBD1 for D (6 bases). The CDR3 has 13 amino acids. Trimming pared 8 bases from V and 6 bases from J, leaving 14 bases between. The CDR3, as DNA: TGTGCCAGCGGACCGACAGGAACTCAGCCCCAGCATTTT. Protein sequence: CASGPTGTQPQHF.

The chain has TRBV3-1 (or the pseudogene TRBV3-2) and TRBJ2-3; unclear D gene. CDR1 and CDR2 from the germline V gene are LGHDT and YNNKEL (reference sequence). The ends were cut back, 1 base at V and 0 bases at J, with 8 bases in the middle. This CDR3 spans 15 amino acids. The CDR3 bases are TGTGCCAGCAGCCAAGCAACCTTCAGCACAGATACGCAGTATTTT. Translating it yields CASSQATFSTDTQYF.

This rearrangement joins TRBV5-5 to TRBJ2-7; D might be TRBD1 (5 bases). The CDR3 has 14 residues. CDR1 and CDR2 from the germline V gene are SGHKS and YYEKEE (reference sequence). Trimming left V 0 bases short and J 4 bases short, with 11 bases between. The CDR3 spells CASSLVAAGYEQYF. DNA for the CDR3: TGTGCCAGCAGCTTGGTCGCTGCAGGGTACGAGCAGTACTTC.

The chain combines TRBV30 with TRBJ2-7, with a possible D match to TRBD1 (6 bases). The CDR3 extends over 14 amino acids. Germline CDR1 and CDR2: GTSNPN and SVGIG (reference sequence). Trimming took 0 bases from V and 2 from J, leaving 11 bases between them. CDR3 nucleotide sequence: TGTGCCTGGAGTGTACCGGGACATCCCTACGAGCAGTACTTC. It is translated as CAWSVPGHPYEQYF.

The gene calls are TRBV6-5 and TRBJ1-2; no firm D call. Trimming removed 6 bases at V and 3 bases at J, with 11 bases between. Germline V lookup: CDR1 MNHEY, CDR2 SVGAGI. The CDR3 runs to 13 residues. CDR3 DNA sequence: TGTGCCAGCAGCCTCGCCCCGGACTATGGCTACACCTTC. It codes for CASSLAPDYGYTF.

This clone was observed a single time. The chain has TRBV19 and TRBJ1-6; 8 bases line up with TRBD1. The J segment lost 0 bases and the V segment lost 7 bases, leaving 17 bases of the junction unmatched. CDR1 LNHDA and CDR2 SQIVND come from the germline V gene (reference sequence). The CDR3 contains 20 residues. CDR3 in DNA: TGTGCCAGTAAGGGAGCGGGCAGGGGGCTGCCTAGCTCCTATAATTCACCCCTCCACTTT. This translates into CASKGAGRGLPSSYNSPLHF.

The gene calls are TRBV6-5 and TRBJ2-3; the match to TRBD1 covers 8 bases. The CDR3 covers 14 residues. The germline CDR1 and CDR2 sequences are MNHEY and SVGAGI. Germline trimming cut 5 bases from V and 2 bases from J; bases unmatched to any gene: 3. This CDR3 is CASSRTGTTDTQYF. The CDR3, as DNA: TGTGCCAGCAGTCGGACAGGGACCACAGATACGCAGTATTTT.

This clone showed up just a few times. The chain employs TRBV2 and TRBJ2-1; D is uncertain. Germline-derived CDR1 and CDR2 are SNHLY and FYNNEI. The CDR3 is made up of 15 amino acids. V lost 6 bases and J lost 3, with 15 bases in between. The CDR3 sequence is CASRGPGSYYNEQFF. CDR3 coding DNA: TGTGCCAGCAGAGGACCAGGAAGTTACTACAATGAGCAGTTCTTC.

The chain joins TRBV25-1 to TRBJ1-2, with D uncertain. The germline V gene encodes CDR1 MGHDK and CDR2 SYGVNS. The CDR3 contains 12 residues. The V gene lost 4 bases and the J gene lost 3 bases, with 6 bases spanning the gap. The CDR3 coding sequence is TGTGCCAGCAGTGTCAGCGACTATGGCTACACCTTC. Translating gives CASSVSDYGYTF.

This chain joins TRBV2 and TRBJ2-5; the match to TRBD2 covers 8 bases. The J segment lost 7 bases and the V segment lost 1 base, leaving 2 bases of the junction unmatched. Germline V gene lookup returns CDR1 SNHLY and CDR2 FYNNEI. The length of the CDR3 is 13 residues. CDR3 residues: CASSEERGRTQYF. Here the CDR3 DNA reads TGTGCCAGCAGTGAAGAGCGGGGGAGGACCCAGTACTTC.

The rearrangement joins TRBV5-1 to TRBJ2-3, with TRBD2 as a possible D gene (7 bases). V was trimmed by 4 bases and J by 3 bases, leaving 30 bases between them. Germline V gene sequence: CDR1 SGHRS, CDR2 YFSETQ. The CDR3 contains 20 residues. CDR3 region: CASSPRRGFNGGGQTDTQYF. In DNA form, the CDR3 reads TGCGCCAGCAGCCCCCGACGGGGATTTAACGGCGGGGGCCAGACAGATACGCAGTATTTT.

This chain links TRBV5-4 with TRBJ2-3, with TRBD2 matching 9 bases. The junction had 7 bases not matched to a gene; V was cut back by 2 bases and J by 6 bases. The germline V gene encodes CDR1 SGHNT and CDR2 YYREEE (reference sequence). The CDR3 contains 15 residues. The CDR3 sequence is CASSFSGGRPDTQYF. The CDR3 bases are TGTGCCAGCAGCTTTAGCGGGGGCCGTCCTGATACGCAGTATTTT. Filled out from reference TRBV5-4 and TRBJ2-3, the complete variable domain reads ETGVTQSPTHLIKTRGQQVTLRCSSQSGHNTVSWYQQALGQGPQFIFQYYREEENGRGNFPPRFSGLQFPNYSSELNVNALELDDSALYLCASSFSGGRPDTQYFGPGTRLTVL.

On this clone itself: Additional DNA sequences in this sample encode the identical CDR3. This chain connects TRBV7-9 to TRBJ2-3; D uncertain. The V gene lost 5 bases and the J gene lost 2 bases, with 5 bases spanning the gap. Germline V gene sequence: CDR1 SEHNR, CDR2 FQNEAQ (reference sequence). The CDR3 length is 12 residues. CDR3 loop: CASSPPTDTQYF. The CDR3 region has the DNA TGTGCCAGCAGCCCCCCCACAGATACGCAGTATTTT.

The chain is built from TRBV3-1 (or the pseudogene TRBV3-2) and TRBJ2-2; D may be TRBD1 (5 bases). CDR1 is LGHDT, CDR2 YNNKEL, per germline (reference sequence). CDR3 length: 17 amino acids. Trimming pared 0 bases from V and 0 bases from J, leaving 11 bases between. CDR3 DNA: TGTGCCAGCAGCCAAGAGTATTGGACAACGAACACCGGGGAGCTGTTTTTT. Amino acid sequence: CASSQEYWTTNTGELFF.

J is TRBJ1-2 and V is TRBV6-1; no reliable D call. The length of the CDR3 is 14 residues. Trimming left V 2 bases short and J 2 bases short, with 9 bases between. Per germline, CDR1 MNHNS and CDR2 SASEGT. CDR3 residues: CASSEFLGNYGYTF. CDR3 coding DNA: TGTGCCAGCAGTGAATTTCTGGGGAACTATGGCTACACCTTC.

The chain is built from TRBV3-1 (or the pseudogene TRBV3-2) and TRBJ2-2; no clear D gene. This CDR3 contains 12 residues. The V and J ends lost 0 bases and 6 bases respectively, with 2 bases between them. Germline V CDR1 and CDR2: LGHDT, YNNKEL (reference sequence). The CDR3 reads CASSQDPGELFF. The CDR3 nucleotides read TGTGCCAGCAGCCAAGATCCCGGGGAGCTGTTTTTT.